Listed below are T cell receptor beta chains from one sample, sequenced in a study of cytomegalovirus exposure and HLA in healthy donors. Method: immunoSEQ multiplex PCR; TCRdb's copy keeps in-frame clones and lacks some. The sample has about 180,000 clones; more than 75% are singletons. The specimen sequenced was PBMCs. The receptors were gathered from a woman aged 25 to 39 in good health and CMV-seronegative. CDR3s include the opening cysteine and the closing phenylalanine or tryptophan. The order of the fields is J gene, V gene, D gene, clone size, CDR3 protein, CDR3 DNA. D genes are given only for firm matches. The size entry is marked missing in some rows and otherwise reads once, few, many or a size class.

>TRBJ2-3|TRBV27|NA|NA
CASSGRENRDTQYF
TGTGCCAGCAGTGGCCGGGAGAACCGGGATACGCAGTATTTT
>TRBJ1-6|TRBV6-1|TRBD1|NA
CASSVRDRDSPLHF
TGTGCCAGCAGTGTAAGGGACAGGGATTCACCCCTCCACTTT
>TRBJ1-1|TRBV29-1|NA|few
CSVESNMNTEAFF
TGCAGCGTTGAAAGTAACATGAACACTGAAGCTTTCTTT
>TRBJ2-3|TRBV12-2|NA|NA
CASRSLREGPDTQYF
TGTGCAAGTCGCTCCCTGAGGGAGGGTCCGGATACGCAGTATTTT
>TRBJ2-2|TRBV18|TRBD1|once
CASSPPRQGGFGTGELFF
TGTGCCAGCTCACCACCCCGACAGGGGGGATTTGGGACCGGGGAGCTGTTTTTT
>TRBJ1-2|TRBV5-4|NA|once
CASSLELQGGGYTF
TGTGCCAGCAGCTTGGAGTTACAGGGTGGAGGCTACACCTTC
>TRBJ1-2|TRBV5-6|TRBD1|NA
CASSLEGAGYTF
TGTGCCAGCAGCTTAGAGGGGGCTGGCTACACCTTC
>TRBJ2-1|TRBV5-6|NA|NA
CASSEGYRFNEQFF
TGTGCCAGCAGCGAAGGGTACAGGTTCAATGAGCAGTTCTTC
>TRBJ2-2|TRBV5-8|NA|NA
CASGPRQGFTGELFF
TGTGCCAGCGGGCCGCGCCAGGGATTTACCGGGGAGCTGTTTTTT
>TRBJ2-3|TRBV5-1|NA|NA
CASSLFPAGPTDTQYF
TGCGCCAGCAGCTTGTTCCCTGCAGGGCCCACAGATACGCAGTATTTT
>TRBJ2-1|TRBV10-3|TRBD2|once
CAITGAGGDNEQFF
TGTGCCATCACGGGGGCGGGGGGGGACAATGAGCAGTTCTTC
>TRBJ2-7|TRBV7-2|TRBD1|NA
CASSQTGEGREQYF
TGTGCCAGCAGCCAAACAGGGGAAGGACGCGAGCAGTACTTC
>TRBJ2-4|TRBV6-5|TRBD1|NA
CASSQTGGSGNIQYF
TGTGCCAGCAGCCAGACAGGGGGTAGTGGGAACATTCAGTACTTC
>TRBJ1-2|TRBV5-1|TRBD1|NA
CASSPIQTGGGYTF
TGCGCCAGCAGCCCAATCCAGACAGGGGGAGGCTACACCTTC
>TRBJ2-5|TRBV19|TRBD2|NA
CASTPSGGYQETQYF
TGTGCCAGTACCCCAAGCGGGGGTTATCAAGAGACCCAGTACTTC
>TRBJ1-2|TRBV5-4|NA|NA
CASSLGGGRGYTF
TGTGCCAGCAGCTTGGGGGGGGGTCGTGGCTACACCTTC
>TRBJ2-6|TRBV5-1|NA|NA
CASTGTGDPSGANVLTF
TGCGCCAGCACGGGAACGGGGGACCCATCTGGGGCCAACGTCCTGACTTTC
>TRBJ1-1|TRBV9|NA|few
CASSVEGVITEAFF
TGTGCCAGCAGCGTAGAGGGGGTGATCACTGAAGCTTTCTTT
>TRBJ1-1|TRBV11-2|NA|NA
CASSLVTRGTEAFF
TGTGCCAGCAGCTTAGTAACAAGGGGCACTGAAGCTTTCTTT
>TRBJ2-7|TRBV5-1|NA|NA
CASSMDASSYEQYF
TGCGCCAGCAGCATGGACGCCAGCTCCTACGAGCAGTACTTC
>TRBJ2-7|TRBV29-1|TRBD1|once
CSVTDRVNTGYEQYF
TGCAGCGTTACAGACAGGGTAAATACGGGGTACGAGCAGTACTTC
>TRBJ2-2|TRBV20-1|NA|NA
CSARNSAGLFF
TGCAGTGCTAGGAACTCCGCCGGGCTGTTTTTT
>TRBJ2-2|TRBV6-1|NA|NA
CASRGPGQNTGELFF
TGTGCCAGCAGGGGACCGGGACAAAACACCGGGGAGCTGTTTTTT
>TRBJ2-7|TRBV4-1|TRBD2|NA
CASSQVGGVGYEQYF
TGCGCCAGCAGCCAAGTCGGGGGGGTTGGCTACGAGCAGTACTTC
>TRBJ1-1|TRBV27|NA|once
CASSPTLVGRGTEAFF
TGTGCCAGCAGTCCGACCCTAGTGGGAAGGGGCACTGAAGCTTTCTTT
>TRBJ2-5|TRBV11-2|NA|once
CASSSGTRDQETQYF
TGTGCCAGCAGTTCCGGTACGAGAGACCAAGAGACCCAGTACTTC
>TRBJ2-7|TRBV4-1|NA|NA
CASSQGYPSEQYF
TGCGCCAGCAGCCAAGGTTATCCCAGCGAGCAGTACTTC
>TRBJ1-5|TRBV14|NA|many
CASSQDSYQPQHF
TGTGCCAGCAGCCAAGATAGCTATCAGCCCCAGCATTTT
>TRBJ1-6|TRBV27|NA|NA
CASSSRESYYSPLHF
TGTGCCAGCAGTTCTCGGGAGTCATATTATTCACCCCTCCACTTT
>TRBJ1-5|TRBV7-9|NA|NA
CASSFFSQPQHF
TGTGCCAGCAGCTTCTTTTCTCAGCCCCAGCATTTT
>TRBJ2-3|TRBV2|NA|NA
CASSEAYRDTQYF
TGTGCCAGCAGTGAAGCTTACCGGGATACGCAGTATTTT
>TRBJ2-7|TRBV29-1|NA|NA
CSVLNPGYEQYF
TGCAGCGTTTTAAACCCGGGGTACGAGCAGTACTTC
>TRBJ1-5|TRBV19|TRBD1|NA
CASTPGSRGQGAGQPQHF
TGTGCCAGTACCCCCGGGTCCCGGGGACAGGGGGCAGGTCAGCCCCAGCATTTT
>TRBJ1-6|TRBV2|TRBD1|NA
CASRRDRGSPLHF
TGTGCCAGCAGGAGGGACAGGGGCTCACCCCTCCACTTT
>TRBJ2-7|TRBV5-1|NA|NA
CASSLAGLLSYEQYF
TGCGCCAGCAGCTTGGCGGGACTGCTCTCCTACGAGCAGTACTTC
>TRBJ2-7|TRBV10-3|TRBD1|NA
CAISANGTGGREQYF
TGTGCCATCAGTGCGAACGGGACAGGGGGCCGCGAGCAGTACTTC
>TRBJ2-5|TRBV6-1|TRBD2|few
CASSGMVVGLAGAETQYF
TGTGCCAGCAGTGGGATGGTCGTGGGACTAGCGGGGGCAGAGACCCAGTACTTC
>TRBJ1-2|TRBV18|NA|NA
CASSPSGGNYGYTF
TGTGCCAGCTCACCATCCGGGGGAAACTATGGCTACACCTTC
>TRBJ2-3|TRBV4-1|TRBD1|NA
CASSQRTGISTDTQYF
TGCGCCAGCAGCCAACGGACAGGGATTAGCACAGATACGCAGTATTTT
>TRBJ1-2|TRBV2|NA|NA
CASSPDINGDYGYTF
TGTGCCAGCAGCCCCGACATAAACGGGGACTATGGCTACACCTTC